The entry that follows covers one TCR beta chain sequence. Its antigen remains unidentified. MiXCR, applied by TCRdb to the RACE reads, yields one record per CDR3 protein. The repertoire holds roughly 180,000 distinct CDR3 sequences, with approximately 20% as singletons. The time point: patch test 1, 2 weeks after DPC sensitization. Sample treatment: therapeutic diphenylcyclopropenone sensitization with weekly scalp DPC. RNA extraction used unfractionated whole blood as the source of total RNA. This sample stems from a study of human T cells and chemical hapten exposure. Study information: The study sensitized with 2% DPC on a roughly 2 cm by roughly 2 cm patch of upper inner arm skin. Study results and caveats: Following DPC sensitization, TCRs present above 1 in 1000 frequency showed no change. It was expanded TCRs that formed significantly more large CDR3 similarity clusters than controls did.

The CDR3 has 18 amino acids. J gave up 0 bases and V 0 bases, and 2 bases lay outside the gene matches. Germline V gene data show CDR1 as SGHNT and CDR2 as YYREEE (reference sequence). The V and J genes are TRBV5-4 and TRBJ2-6; TRBD1 matches 11 bases. The receptor was isolated from a woman in her forties or fifties with alopecia areata. Some clones in this sample may be carry-over from other donors' samples. The source material was whole blood, sampled in connection with sensitization to the hapten diphenylcyclopropenone (DPC). The CDR3 nucleotides are TGTGCCAGCAGCTTGGCCGGGACAGGGGGCTCTGGGGCCAACGTCCTGACTTTC. This codes for CASSLAGTGGSGANVLTF.